These 3 T cell receptor beta chains were all obtained from the same sample, sequenced in a study of control samples from healthy donors and cancer patients. The protocol was immunoSEQ multiplex PCR, while the TCRdb copy is restricted to in-frame clones and leaves out a portion. The repertoire has fewer than 90,000 clones, 75% to 90% of them found once; the top ten carry 25% to 30%. The sample taken for sequencing was blood. These receptors were collected from a man aged 50 to 60 in good health.

The table lists this clone with a few counts. The chain joins TRBV18 to TRBJ1-1; TRBD1 is a possible D gene (5 bases). From germline, CDR1 is KGHSH and CDR2 LQKENI. V shed 2 bases and J shed 0 bases, with 7 bases lying between them. The CDR3 totals 14 residues. The CDR3 DNA sequence: TGTGCCAGCTCACCAGGGGGACTGAACACTGAAGCTTTCTTT. Its protein is CASSPGGLNTEAFF.

This sequence joins TRBV5-4 and TRBJ1-5; D unclear. This CDR3 contains 13 residues. V was trimmed by 1 base and J by 4 bases, leaving 6 bases between them. Germline CDR1 reads SGHNT; CDR2 reads YYREEE (reference sequence). CDR3 residues: CASSLSGNQPQHF. The CDR3 coding sequence is TGTGCCAGCAGCTTGTCAGGAAATCAGCCCCAGCATTTT.

This rearrangement joins TRBV10-1 to TRBJ2-1; 11 nucleotides agree with TRBD2. CDR3 size: 20 residues. The junction had 12 bases not matched to a gene; V was cut back by 2 bases and J by 0 bases. The germline CDR1 and CDR2 sequences are WNHNN and SYGVQD (reference sequence). For the CDR3, the DNA is TGCGCCAGCAGTGAGCTGACTAGCGGGAAGTTTATCAGCTCCTACAATGAGCAGTTCTTC. Translating gives CASSELTSGKFISSYNEQFF.